This entry is about one T cell receptor (beta chain). The sample comes from a study of T cell repertoires in cytomegalovirus infection. One entry per CDR3 protein results from TCRdb running MiXCR on the reads. The table records around 450,000 distinct CDR3 sequences, roughly 30% of them present only once. This CDR3 has 15 amino acids. Trimming shortened V by 5 bases and J by 2 bases, and 13 bases separated the two germline ends. The germline V gene encodes CDR1 LNHNV and CDR2 YYDKDF (reference sequence). The source is a human donor in good health (CMV status not recorded). Some clones in this sample may be carry-over from other donors' samples. Material: PBMCs. The chain combines TRBV15 with TRBJ1-3, with D hard to call. CDR3 loop: CATSSRRQAGNTIYF. The CDR3 nucleotides read TGTGCCACCAGCTCGCGGCGTCAGGCTGGAAACACCATATATTTT.